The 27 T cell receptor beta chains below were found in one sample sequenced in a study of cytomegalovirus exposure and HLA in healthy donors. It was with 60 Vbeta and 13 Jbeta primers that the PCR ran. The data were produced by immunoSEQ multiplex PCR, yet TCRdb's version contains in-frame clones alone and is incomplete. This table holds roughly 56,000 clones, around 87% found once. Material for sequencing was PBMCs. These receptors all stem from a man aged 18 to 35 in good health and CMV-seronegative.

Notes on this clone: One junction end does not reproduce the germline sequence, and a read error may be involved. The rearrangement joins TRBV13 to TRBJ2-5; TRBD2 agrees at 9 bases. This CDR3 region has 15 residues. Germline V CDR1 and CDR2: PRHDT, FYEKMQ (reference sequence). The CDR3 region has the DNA TGTGCCGGCAGCTTACGGGGCGGGGGGGCGGAGACCCAGTACTTC. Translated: CAGSLRGGGAETQYF. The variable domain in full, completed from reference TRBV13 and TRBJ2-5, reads AAGVIQSPRHLIKEKRETATLKCYPIPRHDTVYWYQQGPGQDPQFLISFYEKMQSDKGSIPDRFSAQQFSDYHSELNMSSLELGDSALYFCAGSLRGGGAETQYFGPGTRLLVL.

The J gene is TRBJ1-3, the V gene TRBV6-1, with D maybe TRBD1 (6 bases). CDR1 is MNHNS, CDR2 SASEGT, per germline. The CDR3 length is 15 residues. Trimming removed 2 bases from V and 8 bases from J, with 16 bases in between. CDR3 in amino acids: CASSENPRGWDTIYF. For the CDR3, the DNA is TGTGCCAGCAGTGAAAACCCCAGGGGATGGGACACCATATATTTT.

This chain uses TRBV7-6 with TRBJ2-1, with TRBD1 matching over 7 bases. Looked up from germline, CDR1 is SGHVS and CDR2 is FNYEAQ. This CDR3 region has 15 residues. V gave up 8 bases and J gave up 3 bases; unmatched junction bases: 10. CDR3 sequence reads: CASAHRDSHYNEQFF. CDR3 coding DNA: TGTGCCAGCGCACACCGGGACAGCCACTACAATGAGCAGTTCTTC. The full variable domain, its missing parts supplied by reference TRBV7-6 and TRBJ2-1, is GAGVSQSPRYKVTKRGQDVALRCDPISGHVSLYWYRQALGQGPEFLTYFNYEAQQDKSGLPNDRFSAERPEGSISTLTIQRTEQRDSAMYRCASAHRDSHYNEQFFGPGTRLTVL.

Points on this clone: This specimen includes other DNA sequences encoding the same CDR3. This CDR3 is CASSSPPGQGYTEAFF. For the CDR3, the DNA is TGTGCCAGCAGCTCTCCTCCGGGACAGGGGTACACTGAAGCTTTCTTT. The chain carries TRBV5-4 and TRBJ1-1, with 10 bases aligning to TRBD1. Trimming took 3 bases from V and 3 from J; bases not matched to a gene: 8. The CDR3 runs to 16 residues. Germline CDR1 and CDR2: SGHNT and YYREEE (reference sequence).

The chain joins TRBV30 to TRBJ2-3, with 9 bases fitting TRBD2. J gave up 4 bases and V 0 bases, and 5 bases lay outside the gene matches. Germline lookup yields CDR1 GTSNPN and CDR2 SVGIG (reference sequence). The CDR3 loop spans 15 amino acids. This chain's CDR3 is CAWSVDSGGSDTQYF. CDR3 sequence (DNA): TGTGCCTGGAGTGTCGATAGCGGGGGTTCAGATACGCAGTATTTT.

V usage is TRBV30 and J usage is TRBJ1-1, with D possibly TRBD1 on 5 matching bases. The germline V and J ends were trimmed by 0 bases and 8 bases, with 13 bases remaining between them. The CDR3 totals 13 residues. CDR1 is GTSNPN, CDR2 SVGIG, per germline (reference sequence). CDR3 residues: CAWSVGEGREAFF. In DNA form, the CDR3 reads TGTGCCTGGAGTGTAGGGGAGGGCAGGGAAGCTTTCTTT.

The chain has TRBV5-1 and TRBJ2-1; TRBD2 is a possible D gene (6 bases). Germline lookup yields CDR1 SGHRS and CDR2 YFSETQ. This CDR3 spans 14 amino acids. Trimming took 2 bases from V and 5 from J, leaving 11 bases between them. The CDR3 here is CASSFGTPNNEQFF. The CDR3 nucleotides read TGCGCCAGCAGCTTCGGGACTCCGAACAATGAGCAGTTCTTC.

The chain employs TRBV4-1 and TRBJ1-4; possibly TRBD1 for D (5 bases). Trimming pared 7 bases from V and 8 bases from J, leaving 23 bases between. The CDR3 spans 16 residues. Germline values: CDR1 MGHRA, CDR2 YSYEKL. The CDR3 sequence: CASTPSGGGRGEKLFF. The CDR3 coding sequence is TGCGCCAGCACCCCGAGCGGCGGAGGGAGGGGAGAAAAACTGTTTTTT.

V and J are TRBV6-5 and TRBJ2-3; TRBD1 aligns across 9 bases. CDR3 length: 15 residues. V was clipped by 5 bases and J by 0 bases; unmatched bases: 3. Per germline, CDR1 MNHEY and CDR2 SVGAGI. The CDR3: CASSRDRASTDTQYF. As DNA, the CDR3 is TGTGCCAGCAGTCGGGACAGGGCTAGCACAGATACGCAGTATTTT.

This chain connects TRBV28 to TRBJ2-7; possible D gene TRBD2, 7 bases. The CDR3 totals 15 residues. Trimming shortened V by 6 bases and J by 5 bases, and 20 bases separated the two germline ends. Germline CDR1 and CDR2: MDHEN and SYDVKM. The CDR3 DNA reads TGTGCCAGCAGAGTAACAGGGCGGACTAGGGACGAGCAGTACTTC. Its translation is CASRVTGRTRDEQYF.

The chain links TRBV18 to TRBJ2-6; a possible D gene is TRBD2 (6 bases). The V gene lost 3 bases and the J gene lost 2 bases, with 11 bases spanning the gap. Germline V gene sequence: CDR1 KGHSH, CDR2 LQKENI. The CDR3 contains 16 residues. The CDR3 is CASSPRPGAGANVLTF. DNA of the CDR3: TGTGCCAGCTCACCCAGGCCGGGGGCTGGGGCCAACGTCCTGACTTTC.

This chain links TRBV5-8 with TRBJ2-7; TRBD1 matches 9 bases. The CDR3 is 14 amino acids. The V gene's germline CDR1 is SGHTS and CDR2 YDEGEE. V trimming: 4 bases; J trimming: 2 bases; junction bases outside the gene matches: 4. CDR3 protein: CASSPDRGAYEQYF. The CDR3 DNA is TGTGCCAGCAGCCCGGACAGGGGAGCCTACGAGCAGTACTTC.

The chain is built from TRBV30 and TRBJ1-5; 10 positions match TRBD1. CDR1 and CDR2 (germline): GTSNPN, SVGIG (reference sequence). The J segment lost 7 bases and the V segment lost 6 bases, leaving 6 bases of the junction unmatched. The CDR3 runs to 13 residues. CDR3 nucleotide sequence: TGTGCCTGCCAGACAGGGGGCGGCCAGCCCCAGCATTTT. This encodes CACQTGGGQPQHF.

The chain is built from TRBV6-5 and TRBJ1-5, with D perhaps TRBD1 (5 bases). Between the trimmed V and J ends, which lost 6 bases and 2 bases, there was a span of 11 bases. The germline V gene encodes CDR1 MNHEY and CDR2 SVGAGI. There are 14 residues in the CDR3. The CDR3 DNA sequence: TGTGCCAGCAGGTCCGGGGGGGGCAATCAGCCCCAGCATTTT. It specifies CASRSGGGNQPQHF.

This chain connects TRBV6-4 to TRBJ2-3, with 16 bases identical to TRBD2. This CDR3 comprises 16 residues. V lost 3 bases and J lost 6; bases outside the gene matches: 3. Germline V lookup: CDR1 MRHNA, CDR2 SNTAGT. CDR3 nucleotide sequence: TGTGCCAGCAGTGAAGGGACTAGCGGGGGGGCCGATACGCAGTATTTT. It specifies CASSEGTSGGADTQYF.

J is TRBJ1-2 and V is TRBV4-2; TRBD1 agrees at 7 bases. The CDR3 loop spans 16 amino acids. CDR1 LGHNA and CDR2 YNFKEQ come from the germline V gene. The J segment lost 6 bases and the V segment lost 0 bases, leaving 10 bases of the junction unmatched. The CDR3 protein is CASSQDSDRSNDGYTF. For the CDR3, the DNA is TGTGCCAGCAGCCAAGATTCGGACAGGTCAAACGATGGCTACACCTTC.

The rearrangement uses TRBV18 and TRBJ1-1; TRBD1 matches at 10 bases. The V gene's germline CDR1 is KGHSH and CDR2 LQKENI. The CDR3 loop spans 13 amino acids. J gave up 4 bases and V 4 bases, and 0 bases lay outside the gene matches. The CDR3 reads CASSRDRGTEAFF. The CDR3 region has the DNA TGTGCCAGCTCACGGGACAGGGGCACTGAAGCTTTCTTT.

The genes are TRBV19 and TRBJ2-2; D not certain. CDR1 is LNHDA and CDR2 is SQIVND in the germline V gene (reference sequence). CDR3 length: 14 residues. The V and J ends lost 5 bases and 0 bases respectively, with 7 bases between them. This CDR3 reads CASSEQPNTGELFF. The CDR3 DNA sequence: TGTGCCAGTAGTGAACAGCCGAACACCGGGGAGCTGTTTTTT.

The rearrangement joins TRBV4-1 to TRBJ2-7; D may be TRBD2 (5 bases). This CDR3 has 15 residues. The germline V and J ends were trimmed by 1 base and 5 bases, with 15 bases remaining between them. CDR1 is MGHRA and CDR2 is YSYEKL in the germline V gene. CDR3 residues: CASSQGVGEDHEQYF. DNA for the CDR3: TGCGCCAGCAGCCAAGGGGTGGGAGAGGACCACGAGCAGTACTTC.

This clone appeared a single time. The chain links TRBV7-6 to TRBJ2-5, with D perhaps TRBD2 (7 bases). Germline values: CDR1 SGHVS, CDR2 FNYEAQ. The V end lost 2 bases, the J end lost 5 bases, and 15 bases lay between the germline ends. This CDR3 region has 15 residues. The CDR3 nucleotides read TGTGCCAGCAGCTTATTCGGCGGGGGCCTCGAGACCCAGTACTTC. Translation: CASSLFGGGLETQYF.

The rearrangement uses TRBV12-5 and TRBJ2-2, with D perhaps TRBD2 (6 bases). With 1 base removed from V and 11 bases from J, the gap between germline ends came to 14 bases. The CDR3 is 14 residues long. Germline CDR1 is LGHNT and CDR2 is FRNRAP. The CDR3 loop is CASGLGGGSAELFF. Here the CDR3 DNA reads TGTGCTAGTGGTTTGGGCGGAGGGAGCGCCGAGCTGTTTTTT.

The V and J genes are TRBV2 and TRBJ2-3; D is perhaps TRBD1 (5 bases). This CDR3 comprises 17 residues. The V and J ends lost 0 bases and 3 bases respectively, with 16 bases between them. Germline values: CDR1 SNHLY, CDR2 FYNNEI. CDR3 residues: CASSEALAGWSTDTQYF. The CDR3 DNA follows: TGTGCCAGCAGTGAAGCATTGGCAGGGTGGAGTACAGATACGCAGTATTTT. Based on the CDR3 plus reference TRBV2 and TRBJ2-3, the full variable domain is EPEVTQTPSHQVTQMGQEVILRCVPISNHLYFYWYRQILGQKVEFLVSFYNNEISEKSEIFDDQFSVERPDGSNFTLKIRSTKLEDSAMYFCASSEALAGWSTDTQYFGPGTRLTVL.

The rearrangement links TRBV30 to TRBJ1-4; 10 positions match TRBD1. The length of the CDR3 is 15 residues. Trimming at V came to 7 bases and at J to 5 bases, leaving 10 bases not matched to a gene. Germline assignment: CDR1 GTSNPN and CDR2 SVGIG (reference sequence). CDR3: CAFAPLDRGNEKLFF. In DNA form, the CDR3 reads TGTGCCTTCGCACCGTTGGACAGGGGGAATGAAAAACTGTTTTTT. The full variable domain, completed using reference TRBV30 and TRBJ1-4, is SQTIHQWPATLVQPVGSPLSLECTVEGTSNPNLYWYRQAAGRGLQLLFYSVGIGQISSEVPQNLSASRPQDRQFILSSKKLLLSDSGFYLCAFAPLDRGNEKLFFGSGTQLSVL.

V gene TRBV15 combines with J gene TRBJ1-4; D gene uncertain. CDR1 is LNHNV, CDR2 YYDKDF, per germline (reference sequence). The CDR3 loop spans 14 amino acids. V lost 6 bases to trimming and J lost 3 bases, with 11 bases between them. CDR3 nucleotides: TGTGCCACCAGTGAACGGAGGGCTAATGAAAAACTGTTTTTT. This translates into CATSERRANEKLFF. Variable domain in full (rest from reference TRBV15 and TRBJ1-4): DAMVIQNPRYQVTQFGKPVTLSCSQTLNHNVMYWYQQKSSQAPKLLFHYYDKDFNNEADTPDNFQSRRPNTSFCFLDIRSPGLGDTAMYLCATSERRANEKLFFGSGTQLSVL.

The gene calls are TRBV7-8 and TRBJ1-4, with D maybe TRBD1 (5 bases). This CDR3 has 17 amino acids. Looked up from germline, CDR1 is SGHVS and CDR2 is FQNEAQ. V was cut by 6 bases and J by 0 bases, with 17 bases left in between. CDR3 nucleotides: TGTGCCAGCAGTCGAGCCACGGGGGGTCCAACTAATGAAAAACTGTTTTTT. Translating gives CASSRATGGPTNEKLFF.

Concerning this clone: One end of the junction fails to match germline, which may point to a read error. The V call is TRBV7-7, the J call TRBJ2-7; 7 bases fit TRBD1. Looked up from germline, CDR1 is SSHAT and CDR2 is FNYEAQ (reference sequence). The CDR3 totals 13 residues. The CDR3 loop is CASSQTGSHEQYF. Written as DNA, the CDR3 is TGTGCTAGCAGCCAGACAGGGAGCCACGAGCAGTACTTC.

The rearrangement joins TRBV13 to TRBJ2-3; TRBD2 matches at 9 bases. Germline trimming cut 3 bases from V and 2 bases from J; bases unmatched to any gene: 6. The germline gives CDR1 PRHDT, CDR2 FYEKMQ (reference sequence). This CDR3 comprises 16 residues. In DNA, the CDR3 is TGTGCCAGCAGCTTCCAGCGGGGGGACCCCACAGATACGCAGTATTTT. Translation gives CASSFQRGDPTDTQYF.